This T cell receptor (beta chain) stems from a study of T cell changes during pregnancy in multiple sclerosis. Libraries were prepared by immunoSEQ multiplex PCR; TCRdb keeps only in-frame clonotypes and omits some of them. The sample has about 94,000 clones; 94% are singletons. Germline values: CDR1 SQVTM, CDR2 ANQGSEA. The CDR3 spans 13 residues. Trimming removed 7 bases from V and 6 bases from J; junction bases left unmatched: 8. The genes are TRBV29-1 and TRBJ2-2; TRBD1 aligns across 7 bases. Source: peripheral blood, taken in the third trimester of pregnancy. This clonotype originated in a female donor with multiple sclerosis, enrolled in a pregnancy study. CDR3 loop: CSARLRGPGELFF. The DNA of the CDR3 is TGCAGCGCCCGACTTAGGGGGCCCGGGGAGCTGTTTTTT.